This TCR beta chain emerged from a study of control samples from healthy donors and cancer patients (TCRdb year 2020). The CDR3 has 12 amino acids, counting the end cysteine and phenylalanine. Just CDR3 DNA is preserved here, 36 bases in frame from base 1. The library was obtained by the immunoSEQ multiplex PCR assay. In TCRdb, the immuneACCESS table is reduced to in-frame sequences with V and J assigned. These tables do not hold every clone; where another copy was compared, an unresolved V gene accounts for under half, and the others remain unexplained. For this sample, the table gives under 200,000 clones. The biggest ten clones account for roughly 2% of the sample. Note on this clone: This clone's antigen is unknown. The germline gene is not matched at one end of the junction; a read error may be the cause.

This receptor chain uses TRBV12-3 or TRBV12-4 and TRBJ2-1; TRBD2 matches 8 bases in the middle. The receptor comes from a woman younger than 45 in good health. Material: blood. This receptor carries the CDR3 CASSWILAGLIF. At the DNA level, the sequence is TGTGCCAGCAGTTGGATCCTAGCGGGTCTAATCTTC.